This entry lists 19 T cell receptor beta chains sequenced from one sample in a study of blood T cell repertoires in COVID-19. Assay: immunoSEQ multiplex PCR; the TCRdb copy retains only in-frame clones and omits some. The table shows fewer than 350,000 clones, with roughly nine tenths occurring only once. Material: peripheral blood. These receptors were obtained from a woman aged 25 to 45 with COVID-19, enrolled during active disease.

This CDR3 is CASRFERGGVADTQYF. The DNA for the CDR3 is TGTGCCAGCAGGTTCGAGCGGGGGGGCGTGGCAGATACGCAGTATTTT. The gene calls are TRBV7-2 and TRBJ2-3, with 10 bases matching TRBD2. With 6 bases clipped from V and 4 bases from J, the junction kept 10 bases outside the gene matches. Germline loops: CDR1 SGHTA, CDR2 FQGNSA. The CDR3 runs to 16 residues.

The chain joins TRBV11-2 to TRBJ1-2; D is possibly TRBD1 (5 bases). The V gene's germline CDR1 is SGHAT and CDR2 FQNNGV. The CDR3 length is 13 residues. The V end lost 5 bases, the J end lost 7 bases, and 14 bases lay between the germline ends. The CDR3, as DNA: TGTGCCAGCAGCCCTACCACAGGTCCTGGCTACACCTTC. Residues: CASSPTTGPGYTF. The full variable domain, in which reference TRBV11-2 and TRBJ1-2 provide the parts outside the CDR3, is EAGVAQSPRYKIIEKRQSVAFWCNPISGHATLYWYQQILGQGPKLLIQFQNNGVVDDSQLPKDRFSAERLKGVDSTLKIQPAKLEDSAVYLCASSPTTGPGYTFGSGTRLTVV.

The chain combines TRBV5-6 with TRBJ1-2, with D possibly being TRBD1 (5 bases). The CDR3 contains 14 residues. Germline V gene sequence: CDR1 SGHDT, CDR2 YYEEEE. V lost 1 base and J lost 13, with 20 bases in between. CDR3 amino acids: CASSLPRAHRDGTF. As DNA, the CDR3 is TGTGCCAGCAGCTTGCCCAGGGCCCATAGGGATGGCACCTTC.

The V gene is TRBV5-1, the J gene TRBJ1-2; D is perhaps TRBD1 (6 bases). Germline loops: CDR1 SGHRS, CDR2 YFSETQ. This CDR3 is 14 amino acids long. V was trimmed by 2 bases and J by 5 bases, leaving 13 bases between them. The CDR3 sequence: CASSFTGTSYGYTF. As DNA, the CDR3 is TGCGCCAGCAGCTTTACAGGGACGTCGTATGGCTACACCTTC.

The chain joins TRBV10-1 to TRBJ1-2; no clear D. Germline loops: CDR1 WNHNN, CDR2 SYGVQD (reference sequence). Trimming took 3 bases from V and 13 from J, leaving 18 bases between them. The CDR3 runs 13 residues. CDR3 loop: CASSEDRRVRRTF. As DNA, the CDR3 is TGCGCCAGCAGTGAAGACCGGAGGGTTCGTCGCACCTTC.

V usage is TRBV10-2 and J usage is TRBJ2-3; TRBD2 matches 9 bases. The CDR3 length is 15 residues. Trimming took 6 bases from V and 6 from J; bases not matched to a gene: 10. The V gene's germline CDR1 is WSHSY and CDR2 SAAADI. CDR3 sequence reads: CASSSSGVRGDTQYF. CDR3 sequence (DNA): TGCGCCAGCAGCTCTAGCGGGGTGCGGGGGGATACGCAGTATTTT.

The chain uses TRBV5-1 and TRBJ2-3, with D perhaps TRBD1 (6 bases). The germline gives CDR1 SGHRS, CDR2 YFSETQ. There are 17 residues in the CDR3. V was pared by 0 bases and J by 7 bases, with 21 bases between. In DNA form, the CDR3 reads TGCGCCAGCAGCTTGGCCCCGACAGGATCACCGATTAATACGCAGTATTTT. Residues: CASSLAPTGSPINTQYF.

This clone was recorded once. The chain carries TRBV24-1 and TRBJ2-5; 7 bases agree with TRBD2. From germline, CDR1 is KGHDR and CDR2 SFDVKD. CDR3 length: 15 amino acids. Unmatched junction bases numbered 14, after V lost 9 bases and J lost 5 bases. In DNA form, the CDR3 reads TGTGCCACCGGAATCTCCGCGGGGCGGGGGGAGACCCAGTACTTC. Translating it yields CATGISAGRGETQYF.

V usage is TRBV5-6 and J usage is TRBJ2-5, with 10 bases fitting TRBD1. The germline V gene has CDR1 SGHDT and CDR2 YYEEEE. The length of the CDR3 is 15 residues. Germline trimming cut 3 bases from V and 6 bases from J; bases unmatched to any gene: 8. The CDR3 reads CASSSTDRGRKTQYF. In DNA, the CDR3 is TGTGCCAGCAGCTCTACCGACAGGGGGCGAAAGACCCAGTACTTC.

This chain joins TRBV5-1 and TRBJ1-6; 9 bases map to TRBD1. In germline, CDR1 is SGHRS, CDR2 YFSETQ. CDR3 length: 16 residues. The V segment lost 0 bases and the J segment 10 bases; nucleotides outside the gene matches: 8. The CDR3 reads CASSLAGTGIGSPLHF. DNA of the CDR3: TGCGCCAGCAGCTTGGCCGGGACAGGGATAGGGTCACCCCTCCACTTT.

The chain combines TRBV10-3 with TRBJ1-5; 7 positions match TRBD1. V shed 6 bases and J 2 bases; nucleotides not matched to a gene: 7. The CDR3 length is 15 residues. Germline V lookup: CDR1 ENHRY, CDR2 SYGVKD. The CDR3 DNA sequence: TGTGCCATCAGCTCGACCGGGACAGGCAATCAGCCCCAGCATTTT. This gives the protein CAISSTGTGNQPQHF.

CDR3: CSARLRDMNTEAFF. DNA of the CDR3: TGCAGCGCACGCCTACGAGATATGAACACTGAAGCTTTCTTT. The rearrangement uses TRBV29-1 and TRBJ1-1; D ambiguous. Looked up from germline, CDR1 is SQVTM and CDR2 is ANQGSEA. V dropped 7 bases and J dropped 0 bases, with 15 bases sitting between them. This CDR3 has 14 residues.

Only a few counts were recorded for this clone. This rearrangement joins TRBV2 to TRBJ1-1; 10 nucleotides match TRBD1. The J segment lost 3 bases and the V segment lost 5 bases, leaving 12 bases of the junction unmatched. The CDR3 is made up of 17 amino acids. Germline V gene lookup returns CDR1 SNHLY and CDR2 FYNNEI. The CDR3 protein is CASSPRQGAIRDTEAFF. In nucleotides, the CDR3 is TGTGCCAGCAGTCCTCGACAGGGGGCGATCAGGGACACTGAAGCTTTCTTT.

To note about this clone: Other DNA sequences in this specimen translate into the identical CDR3. The chain uses TRBV28 and TRBJ2-3; D remains ambiguous. Deletions cut 2 bases from V and 0 bases from J, with 6 bases between. Germline V gives CDR1 MDHEN, CDR2 SYDVKM. CDR3 length: 14 residues. CDR3 nucleotide sequence: TGTGCCAGCAGTTTAGCCGGGAGCACAGATACGCAGTATTTT. Amino acids: CASSLAGSTDTQYF.

The V gene is TRBV29-1, the J gene TRBJ1-4; possibly TRBD1 for D (5 bases). The CDR3 runs to 14 residues. In germline, CDR1 is SQVTM, CDR2 ANQGSEA. V was shortened by 0 bases and J by 12 bases, with 17 bases between the two germline ends. The CDR3 protein is CSVEEGDGGGQLFF. Here the CDR3 DNA reads TGCAGCGTTGAAGAAGGTGATGGGGGGGGTCAACTGTTTTTT.

The chain uses TRBV7-2 and TRBJ2-1, with TRBD2 matching over 8 bases. CDR3 length: 16 amino acids. Germline assignment: CDR1 SGHTA and CDR2 FQGNSA. The junction had 11 bases not matched to a gene; V was cut back by 1 base and J by 9 bases. CDR3 DNA: TGTGCCAGCAGCTTAGATGGGACTAGAGGGCCCGGTGAGCAGTTCTTC. Translating it yields CASSLDGTRGPGEQFF.

The chain joins TRBV11-1 to TRBJ2-1; a weak D match, TRBD1 (5 bases). V was pared by 4 bases and J by 3 bases, with 13 bases between. This CDR3 has 15 amino acids. From germline, CDR1 is SGHAT and CDR2 FQDESV (reference sequence). The CDR3 DNA is TGTGCCAGCAGCTGGATACAGGTAAACTACAATGAGCAGTTCTTC. Translation: CASSWIQVNYNEQFF.

The chain has TRBV5-1 and TRBJ1-2; 8 nucleotides align to TRBD1. This CDR3 contains 14 residues. The V segment lost 4 bases and the J segment 4 bases; nucleotides outside the gene matches: 6. Germline V CDR1 and CDR2: SGHRS, YFSETQ. CDR3 coding DNA: TGCGCCAGCAGCACCGGACAGGGACTCTATGGCTACACCTTC. It encodes CASSTGQGLYGYTF.

The chain combines TRBV7-9 with TRBJ1-1; TRBD1 matches at 7 bases. CDR1 and CDR2 from the germline V gene are SEHNR and FQNEAQ (reference sequence). The CDR3 loop spans 15 amino acids. V shed 5 bases and J 0 bases; nucleotides not matched to a gene: 6. The CDR3 DNA is TGTGCCAGCAGCCCCGGGACAGCCATGAACACTGAAGCTTTCTTT. Amino acids: CASSPGTAMNTEAFF.